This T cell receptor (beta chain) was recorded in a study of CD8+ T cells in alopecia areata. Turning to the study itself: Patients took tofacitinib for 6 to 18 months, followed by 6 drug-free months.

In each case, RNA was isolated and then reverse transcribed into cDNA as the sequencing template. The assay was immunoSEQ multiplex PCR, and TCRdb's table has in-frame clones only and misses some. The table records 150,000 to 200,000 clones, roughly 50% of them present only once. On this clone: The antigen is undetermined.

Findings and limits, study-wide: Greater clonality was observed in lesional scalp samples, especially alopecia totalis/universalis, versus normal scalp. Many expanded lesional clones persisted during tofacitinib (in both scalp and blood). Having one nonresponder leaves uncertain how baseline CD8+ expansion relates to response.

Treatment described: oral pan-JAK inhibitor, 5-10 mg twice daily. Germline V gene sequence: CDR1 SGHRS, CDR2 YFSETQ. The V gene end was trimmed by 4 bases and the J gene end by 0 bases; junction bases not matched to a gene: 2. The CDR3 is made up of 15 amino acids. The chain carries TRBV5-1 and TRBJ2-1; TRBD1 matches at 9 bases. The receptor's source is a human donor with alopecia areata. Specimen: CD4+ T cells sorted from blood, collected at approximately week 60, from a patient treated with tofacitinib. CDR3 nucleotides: TGCGCCAGCAGCCCGACAGGGGGCTCCTACAATGAGCAGTTCTTC. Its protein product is CASSPTGGSYNEQFF.